This TCR beta chain was recovered during a study of blood T cell repertoires in COVID-19. Per the original data handling: Reference gene primer amplification yielded estimated nucleated cell counts. Repertoires were generated with immunoSEQ multiplex PCR, while TCRdb's copy carries only in-frame clones and drops some. V and J calls and clone size are those listed in that table; D and trimming were worked out from the DNA. Of roughly 390,000 clones listed, 87% are singletons. Enrolment of Seattle patients took place during active infection, and they were followed longitudinally. The origin of this receptor is a woman aged 25 to 39 with COVID-19, enrolled during active disease. Input material: peripheral blood.

The chain's CDR3 is CASSLGSESYNEQFF. CDR3 DNA sequence: TGCGCCAGCAGCCTAGGTTCCGAGTCCTACAATGAGCAGTTCTTC. The chain combines TRBV5-1 with TRBJ2-1; D call uncertain. The V gene lost 4 bases and the J gene lost 1 base, with 12 bases spanning the gap. There are 15 residues in the CDR3. The germline gives CDR1 SGHRS, CDR2 YFSETQ.